The subject of this entry is one T cell receptor beta chain. The sample comes from a study of shared clonotypes between healthy human individuals. Sequenced by immunoSEQ multiplex PCR; TCRdb stores in-frame clones only, minus some. The sample shows more than 2,000,000 clones, more than 80% of them seen only once. Germline assignment: CDR1 PRHDT and CDR2 FYEKMQ (reference sequence). CDR3 size: 16 residues. V lost 4 bases and J 0 bases, leaving 15 bases between the germline ends. The rearrangement uses TRBV13 and TRBJ2-5, with D maybe TRBD2 (5 bases). Sample: naive CD4+ T cells from PBMCs. Subset denoted: CD45RA+ positively selected. This clonotype was sampled from a man between 18 and 29 years old in good health. Some clones in this sample may be carry-over from other donors' samples. CDR3 DNA sequence: TGTGCCAGCAGCTCGTATCGGCAGCGGCACCAAGAGACCCAGTACTTC. The encoded protein is CASSSYRQRHQETQYF.